Below, 29 T cell receptor beta chains from the same sample are listed, as sequenced in a study of T-cell reconstitution after alpha-beta-depleted transplantation in children. Library preparation (for TCRbeta) was performed with unique molecular identifiers. TCRdb used MiXCR to reprocess the PCR reads, holding one entry per CDR3 protein. The table includes about 130,000 distinct CDR3 sequences, roughly 9.7% detected once. Material: PBMCs, mostly from graft donor cells, obtained 180 days after TCRalphabeta/CD19-depleted stem cell transplant. The receptor set was obtained from a girl less than two years old who had a stem cell transplant for combined immunodeficiency, so the T cells may come from the graft donor.

The genes are TRBV7-2 and TRBJ2-7; D may match TRBD1 or TRBD2 (7 bases each). Germline V gene data show CDR1 as SGHTA and CDR2 as FQGNSA. V lost 5 bases, J lost 6 bases, and 20 bases lay in between. This CDR3 is 15 amino acids long. This CDR3 reads CASSPQGGRIGEQYF. The CDR3 coding sequence is TGTGCCAGCAGCCCCCAGGGGGGGAGGATTGGCGAGCAGTACTTC.

CDR3 protein: CSALRGSVGTDTQYF. The CDR3 DNA follows: TGCAGTGCTCTGCGCGGCTCGGTGGGCACAGATACGCAGTATTTT. This chain uses TRBV20-1 with TRBJ2-3; D is unclear. CDR1 and CDR2 (germline): DFQATT, SNEGSKA (reference sequence). The V end was cut by 5 bases, the J end by 1 base, with 16 bases between. The CDR3 contains 15 residues.

V is TRBV20-1 and J is TRBJ2-2; a weak D match, TRBD2 (6 bases). This CDR3 spans 17 amino acids. V gave up 5 bases and J gave up 5 bases, with 24 bases separating them. The germline V gene has CDR1 DFQATT and CDR2 SNEGSKA (reference sequence). The CDR3 loop reads CSASMETGTLGTGELFF. The CDR3 DNA reads TGCAGTGCTTCAATGGAGACCGGGACTCTAGGGACCGGGGAGCTGTTTTTT.

The J gene is TRBJ2-1, the V gene TRBV20-1; TRBD2 is a possible D gene (6 bases). V lost 0 bases, J lost 0 bases, and 15 bases lay in between. Per the germline V gene, CDR1 is DFQATT and CDR2 is SNEGSKA (reference sequence). This CDR3 has 17 residues. CDR3 coding DNA: TGCAGTGCTAGAGATCACACTAGCCTACACTCCTACAATGAGCAGTTCTTC. Protein product: CSARDHTSLHSYNEQFF.

The chain links TRBV20-1 to TRBJ2-5, with a possible D match to TRBD2 (5 bases). This CDR3 has 13 residues. The germline gives CDR1 DFQATT, CDR2 SNEGSKA (reference sequence). Trimming pared 3 bases from V and 9 bases from J, leaving 17 bases between. CDR3 sequence reads: CSARLAASRAQYF. CDR3 DNA: TGCAGTGCTAGGTTGGCGGCCTCGAGGGCCCAGTACTTC.

This clonotype has only a few counts. V usage is TRBV7-2 and J usage is TRBJ1-1; no firm D call. Germline values: CDR1 SGHTA, CDR2 FQGNSA. V lost 7 bases and J 2 bases, leaving 11 bases between the germline ends. There are 13 residues in the CDR3. The CDR3 nucleotides are TGTGCCAGCAAAATAGGCCTCAACACTGAAGCTTTCTTT. Protein sequence: CASKIGLNTEAFF.

This clonotype was counted a few times. The chain joins TRBV9 to TRBJ2-3, with D tentatively TRBD1 (5 bases). The CDR3 length is 17 residues. Trimming took off 2 bases at V and 0 bases at J, with 16 bases between the two ends. Looked up from germline, CDR1 is SGDLS and CDR2 is YYNGEE. In DNA, the CDR3 is TGTGCCAGCAGCGTCAGGGTAGGCTCCCCTAGCACAGATACGCAGTATTTT. This sequence encodes CASSVRVGSPSTDTQYF.

This clonotype has a handful of counts. The chain links TRBV20-1 to TRBJ2-7, with TRBD2 identical over 13 bases. The CDR3 spans 16 residues. V shed 2 bases, J shed 3 bases, and the junction held 7 bases outside the gene matches. CDR1 is DFQATT and CDR2 is SNEGSKA in the germline V gene (reference sequence). As DNA, the CDR3 is TGCAGTGCTAGACAACTAGCGGGAGGGGTGGGCTACGAGCAGTACTTC. Translating it yields CSARQLAGGVGYEQYF.

This clonotype has only a few counts. The CDR3 spells CASSLYRGIWGTTTDTQYF. The CDR3 coding sequence is TGTGCCAGCAGTTTATACAGGGGGATATGGGGGACCACCACAGATACGCAGTATTTT. The V and J genes are TRBV27 and TRBJ2-3; TRBD1 agrees at 8 bases. The CDR3 is made up of 19 amino acids. V shed 1 base, J shed 2 bases, and the junction held 14 bases outside the gene matches. CDR1 and CDR2 (germline): MNHEY, SMNVEV (reference sequence).

The sample holds a few counts of this clonotype. The chain joins TRBV5-1 to TRBJ2-3; 13 positions agree with TRBD2. The germline V gene has CDR1 SGHRS and CDR2 YFSETQ. Trimming removed 0 bases from V and 1 base from J; junction bases left unmatched: 5. This CDR3 has 18 amino acids. In DNA, the CDR3 is TGCGCCAGCAGCTTGGAAGGGACTAGCGGGGTACGCACAGATACGCAGTATTTT. This translates into CASSLEGTSGVRTDTQYF. The whole variable domain, filled in from reference TRBV5-1 and TRBJ2-3, reads KAGVTQTPRYLIKTRGQQVTLSCSPISGHRSVSWYQQTPGQGLQFLFEYFSETQRNKGNFPGRFSGRQFSNSRSEMNVSTLELGDSALYLCASSLEGTSGVRTDTQYFGPGTRLTVL.

This clonotype appeared a single time. The chain recombines TRBV5-5 with TRBJ2-2; maybe TRBD1 (5 bases). Germline values: CDR1 SGHKS, CDR2 YYEKEE (reference sequence). Trimming left V 6 bases short and J 4 bases short, with 13 bases between. The CDR3 extends over 14 amino acids. CDR3 sequence (DNA): TGTGCCAGCAACAAAGGGGTGCTCACCGGGGAGCTGTTTTTT. Translation gives CASNKGVLTGELFF.

This clonotype was seen ten or more times. The chain uses TRBV7-8 and TRBJ2-1; 10 bases match TRBD1. From germline, CDR1 is SGHVS and CDR2 FQNEAQ. With 5 bases clipped from V and 4 bases from J, the junction kept 8 bases outside the gene matches. There are 16 residues in the CDR3. The DNA for the CDR3 is TGTGCCAGCAGCCCTCGACAGGGGGCCCCTTACAATGAGCAGTTCTTC. It yields the protein CASSPRQGAPYNEQFF.

This clonotype turned up a few times. The V call is TRBV7-2, the J call TRBJ2-3, with D perhaps being TRBD1 or TRBD2 (5 bases each). With 1 base removed from V and 2 bases from J, the gap between germline ends came to 10 bases. CDR3 size: 15 residues. Germline values: CDR1 SGHTA, CDR2 FQGNSA. For the CDR3, the DNA is TGTGCCAGCAGCTTAGGCTGGGGGTCCACAGATACGCAGTATTTT. As protein: CASSLGWGSTDTQYF.

The table lists this clonotype with a few counts. This chain connects TRBV4-2 to TRBJ2-2, with 7 bases fitting TRBD2. V shed 0 bases and J 8 bases; nucleotides not matched to a gene: 9. The CDR3 loop spans 16 amino acids. Germline CDR1 reads LGHNA; CDR2 reads YNFKEQ. This CDR3 reads CASSQDRGTSAGELFF. The CDR3, as DNA: TGTGCCAGCAGCCAAGATAGGGGCACTAGCGCGGGGGAGCTGTTTTTT.

This clonotype came up a few times. The gene calls are TRBV25-1 and TRBJ2-5; tentatively, D is TRBD1 (6 bases). The CDR3 sequence is 15 residues long. V was clipped by 2 bases and J by 1 base, with 11 bases between them. Per germline, CDR1 MGHDK and CDR2 SYGVNS. The CDR3 nucleotides are TGTGCCAGCAGTGAACGAGGCAGGGGCCAAGAGACCCAGTACTTC. Amino acids: CASSERGRGQETQYF.

This clonotype was counted between two and nine times. The chain uses TRBV5-5 and TRBJ2-1; 8 bases map to TRBD2. Germline values: CDR1 SGHKS, CDR2 YYEKEE (reference sequence). The CDR3 sequence is 18 residues long. V was pared by 2 bases and J by 3 bases, with 13 bases of the junction left unmatched. The CDR3 here is CASSFSPQLAGGYNEQFF. CDR3 nucleotides: TGTGCCAGCAGCTTTTCACCTCAGCTAGCGGGCGGCTACAATGAGCAGTTCTTC.

In its sample, this clonotype was seen a few times. This rearrangement joins TRBV29-1 to TRBJ1-5; D is uncertain. Trimming left V 0 bases short and J 11 bases short, with 8 bases between. This CDR3 is built from 11 residues. The V gene's germline CDR1 is SQVTM and CDR2 ANQGSEA. The CDR3, as DNA: TGCAGCGTTGAAGATGCAGAGACCCAGCATTTT. This sequence encodes CSVEDAETQHF.

This clonotype was seen a few times. The chain links TRBV18 to TRBJ2-5, with 7 bases matching TRBD1. Trimming cost V 6 bases and J 0 bases; bases outside gene matches: 7. Germline V gives CDR1 KGHSH, CDR2 LQKENI. CDR3 size: 15 residues. The CDR3 nucleotides are TGTGCCAGCTCGCCCGTGACAGGGTACCAAGAGACCCAGTACTTC. Its translation is CASSPVTGYQETQYF.

CDR3 DNA: TGTGCCAGCAAGGAATCGGGGTCGGGGACCCAGTACTTC. Protein sequence: CASKESGSGTQYF. The chain carries TRBV3-1 and TRBJ2-5; weak D call: TRBD2 (5 bases). The CDR3 covers 13 residues. Trimming took off 7 bases at V and 7 bases at J, with 16 bases between the two ends. Germline lookup yields CDR1 LGHDT and CDR2 YNNKEL (reference sequence).

This clonotype was observed a few times. The chain employs TRBV5-1 and TRBJ2-7, with D hard to call. The CDR3 has 14 amino acids. CDR1 is SGHRS and CDR2 is YFSETQ in the germline V gene. V was shortened by 7 bases and J by 0 bases, with 14 bases between the two germline ends. DNA of the CDR3: TGCGCCAGCGCTTCTACTTTCTCCTCCTACGAGCAGTACTTC. Translating gives CASASTFSSYEQYF.

The J gene is TRBJ2-5, the V gene TRBV5-1, with 9 bases lining up with TRBD1. Unmatched junction bases numbered 4, after V lost 4 bases and J lost 0 bases. This CDR3 has 15 amino acids. Germline loops: CDR1 SGHRS, CDR2 YFSETQ. The CDR3 sequence is CASSRDRVNQETQYF. The CDR3 bases are TGCGCCAGCAGCAGGGACAGGGTTAACCAAGAGACCCAGTACTTC.

The chain combines TRBV7-9 with TRBJ2-1; a possible D gene is TRBD2 (6 bases). The V and J ends lost 4 bases and 5 bases respectively, with 12 bases between them. CDR3 length: 14 amino acids. The germline V gene has CDR1 SEHNR and CDR2 FQNEAQ (reference sequence). CDR3 amino acids: CASSSGTADNEQFF. In DNA form, the CDR3 reads TGTGCCAGCAGCTCAGGGACTGCCGACAATGAGCAGTTCTTC.

The gene calls are TRBV7-2 and TRBJ2-5, with a weak D call TRBD1 (7 bases). CDR3 size: 15 residues. The germline gives CDR1 SGHTA, CDR2 FQGNSA. The V gene lost 5 bases and the J gene lost 5 bases, with 18 bases spanning the gap. DNA for the CDR3: TGTGCCAGCAGCCCCACAGGGGACTTCTGGGAGACCCAGTACTTC. This translates into CASSPTGDFWETQYF.

This CDR3 is CASSLATLTGELFF. In DNA, the CDR3 is TGCGCCAGCAGCTTGGCGACGCTGACCGGGGAGCTGTTTTTT. This sequence joins TRBV5-1 and TRBJ2-2; no clear D gene. Germline V gene lookup returns CDR1 SGHRS and CDR2 YFSETQ. V dropped 0 bases and J dropped 5 bases, with 8 bases sitting between them. The CDR3 contains 14 residues.

Ten or more counts support this clonotype. The chain couples TRBV12-3 or TRBV12-4 to TRBJ2-2; D is ambiguous. V gave up 2 bases and J gave up 7 bases, with 5 bases separating them. The CDR3 is 12 residues long. DNA for the CDR3: TGTGCCAGCAGTTTAACAGTCGGGGAGCTGTTTTTT. Protein product: CASSLTVGELFF.

This clonotype was observed at least ten times. The chain is built from TRBV12-3 or TRBV12-4 and TRBJ2-3; 10 bases align to TRBD1. V gave up 3 bases and J gave up 9 bases; unmatched junction bases: 3. The CDR3 sequence is 13 residues long. CDR3 DNA: TGTGCCAGCAGTTTTGAGGACAGGGGGACGCAGTATTTT. Amino acids: CASSFEDRGTQYF.

The table lists this clonotype with a few counts. The V gene is TRBV28, the J gene TRBJ2-1; TRBD1 aligns across 7 bases. CDR3 length: 16 residues. Per germline, CDR1 MDHEN and CDR2 SYDVKM. After removal of 4 bases from V and 12 bases from J, the junction contained 18 bases not matched to a gene. The CDR3 coding sequence is TGTGCCAGCAGTTCATCCGGGACAGAGGTGCAATGGGGGCAGTTCTTC. Translating gives CASSSSGTEVQWGQFF.

This clonotype turned up a few times. The genes are TRBV4-1 and TRBJ1-1; 8 nucleotides match TRBD1. Unmatched junction bases numbered 5, after V lost 1 base and J lost 4 bases. CDR1 and CDR2 (germline): MGHRA, YSYEKL. The CDR3 sequence is 15 residues long. CDR3 loop: CASSQAPGQGTEAFF. CDR3 DNA sequence: TGCGCCAGCAGCCAAGCCCCCGGACAGGGCACTGAAGCTTTCTTT.

The gene calls are TRBV15 and TRBJ2-3; D is uncertain. CDR3 length equals 8 residues. The germline V and J ends were trimmed by 10 bases and 6 bases, with 2 bases remaining between them. The germline CDR1 and CDR2 sequences are LNHNV and YYDKDF (reference sequence). CDR3 protein: CASDTQYF. CDR3 nucleotide sequence: TGTGCCAGTGATACGCAGTATTTT.